The source of this T cell receptor (beta chain) is a study of cytomegalovirus exposure and HLA in healthy donors. With regard to this clone: Its cognate antigen is unknown.

In the PCR, 60 Vbeta and 13 Jbeta primers were used. In the study's own analysis: In a later analysis, roughly 11 million of 75 million to 90 million unique beta chains occurred in at least two donors. Profiled with immunoSEQ multiplex PCR; TCRdb holds only in-frame clones, not every one. The V and J calls and clone size come from that table; D and trimming were worked out from the DNA. Of about 160,000 clones in the sample, 70% to 90% were seen once. Trimming removed 2 bases at V and 0 bases at J, with 8 bases between. This CDR3 region has 15 residues. CDR1 is SGHTA and CDR2 is FQGNSA in the germline V gene. Study findings and constraints: With later analysis, a missense DCLRE1C variant became linked to TCR beta V- and J-gene trimming. As immune exposure information, only CMV serostatus was available. Later findings reportedly placed an Asian-associated ancestry cluster below the approximately 670-donor mean for N-insertions.

Sequenced: PBMCs. The rearrangement links TRBV7-2 to TRBJ2-1, with no clear D. The receptor comes from a woman aged 18-29 years in good health and CMV-seronegative. This chain's CDR3 is CASSLTVSSYNEQFF. CDR3 nucleotides: TGTGCCAGCAGCTTAACGGTGAGCTCCTACAATGAGCAGTTCTTC.